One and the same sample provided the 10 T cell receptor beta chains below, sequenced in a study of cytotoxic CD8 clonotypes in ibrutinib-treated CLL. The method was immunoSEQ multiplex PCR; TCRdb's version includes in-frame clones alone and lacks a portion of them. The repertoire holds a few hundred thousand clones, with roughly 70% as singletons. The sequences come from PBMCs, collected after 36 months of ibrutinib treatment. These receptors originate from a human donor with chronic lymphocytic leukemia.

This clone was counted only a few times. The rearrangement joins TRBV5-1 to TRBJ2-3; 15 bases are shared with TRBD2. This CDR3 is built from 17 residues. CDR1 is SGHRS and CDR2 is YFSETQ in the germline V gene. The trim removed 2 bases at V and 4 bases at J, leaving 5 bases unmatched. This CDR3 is CASSFGLAGGLADTQYF. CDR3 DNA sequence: TGCGCCAGCAGCTTCGGACTAGCGGGAGGGCTGGCAGATACGCAGTATTTT.

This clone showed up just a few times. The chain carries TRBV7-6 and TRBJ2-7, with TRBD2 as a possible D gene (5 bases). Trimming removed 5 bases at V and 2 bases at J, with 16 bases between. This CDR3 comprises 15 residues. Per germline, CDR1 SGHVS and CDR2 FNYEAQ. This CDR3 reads CASSHPRTAPYEQYF. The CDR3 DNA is TGTGCCAGCAGCCACCCTCGGACTGCGCCCTACGAGCAGTACTTC.

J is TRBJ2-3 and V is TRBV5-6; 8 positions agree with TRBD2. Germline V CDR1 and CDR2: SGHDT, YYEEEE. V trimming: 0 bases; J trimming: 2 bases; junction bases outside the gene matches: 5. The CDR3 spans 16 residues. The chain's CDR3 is CASSLDRGGDTDTQYF. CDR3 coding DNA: TGTGCCAGCAGCTTGGACCGGGGGGGAGACACAGATACGCAGTATTTT. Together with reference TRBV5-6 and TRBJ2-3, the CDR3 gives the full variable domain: DAGVTQSPTHLIKTRGQQVTLRCSPKSGHDTVSWYQQALGQGPQFIFQYYEEEERQRGNFPDRFSGHQFPNYSSELNVNALLLGDSALYLCASSLDRGGDTDTQYFGPGTRLTVL.

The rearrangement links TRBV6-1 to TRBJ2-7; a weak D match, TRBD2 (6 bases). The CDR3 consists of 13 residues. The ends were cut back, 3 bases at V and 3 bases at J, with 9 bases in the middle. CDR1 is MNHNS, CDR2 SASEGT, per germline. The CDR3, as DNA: TGTGCCAGCAGTGAGCGGGGTGGCTACGAGCAGTACTTC. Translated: CASSERGGYEQYF.

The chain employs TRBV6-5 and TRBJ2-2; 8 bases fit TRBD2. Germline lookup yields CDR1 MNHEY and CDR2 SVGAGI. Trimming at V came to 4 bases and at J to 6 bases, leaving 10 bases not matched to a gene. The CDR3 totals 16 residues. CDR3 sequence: CASSFTAGALSGELFF. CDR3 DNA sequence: TGTGCCAGCAGTTTCACAGCGGGGGCCCTCTCCGGGGAGCTGTTTTTT.

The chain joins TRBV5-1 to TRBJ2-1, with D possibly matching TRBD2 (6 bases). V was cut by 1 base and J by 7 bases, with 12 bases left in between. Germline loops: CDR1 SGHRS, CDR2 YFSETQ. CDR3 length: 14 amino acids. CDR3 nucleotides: TGCGCCAGCAGCTTGTCCGGGAGCTTTAATGAGCAGTTCTTC. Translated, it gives CASSLSGSFNEQFF.

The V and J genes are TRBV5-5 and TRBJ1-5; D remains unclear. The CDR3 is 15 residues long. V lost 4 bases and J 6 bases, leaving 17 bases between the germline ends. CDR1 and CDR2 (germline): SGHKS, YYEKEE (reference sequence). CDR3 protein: CASSPRVGTSQPQHF. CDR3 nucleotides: TGTGCCAGCAGCCCTAGAGTAGGAACATCTCAGCCCCAGCATTTT.

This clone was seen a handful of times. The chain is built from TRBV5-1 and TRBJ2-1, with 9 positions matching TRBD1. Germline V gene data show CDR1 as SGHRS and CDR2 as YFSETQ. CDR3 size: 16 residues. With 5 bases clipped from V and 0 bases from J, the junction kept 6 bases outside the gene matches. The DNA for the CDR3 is TGCGCCAGCAGGGCCGGGACAGGGAGCTCCTACAATGAGCAGTTCTTC. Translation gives CASRAGTGSSYNEQFF.

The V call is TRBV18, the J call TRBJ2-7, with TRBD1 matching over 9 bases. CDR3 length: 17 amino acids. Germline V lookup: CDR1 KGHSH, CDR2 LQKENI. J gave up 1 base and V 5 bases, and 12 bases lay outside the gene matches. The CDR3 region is CASSATLTGGASYEQYF. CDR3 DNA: TGTGCCAGCTCAGCTACCCTAACAGGGGGCGCTTCCTACGAGCAGTACTTC.

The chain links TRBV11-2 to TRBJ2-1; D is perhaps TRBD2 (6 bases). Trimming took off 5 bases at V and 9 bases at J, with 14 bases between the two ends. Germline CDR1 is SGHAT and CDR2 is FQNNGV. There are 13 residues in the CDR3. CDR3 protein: CASSRDWRGEQFF. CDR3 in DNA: TGTGCCAGCAGCCGGGACTGGCGGGGTGAGCAGTTCTTC.